This entry concerns a single T cell receptor beta chain. Its antigen target is currently unknown. No much larger clonotype is one base removed from it; base qualities were not supplied. This sample was included in a study of T-cell memory formation after mild COVID-19 (dated by TCRdb to the early 2020s). In the study overall: Most TCR sequence clusters were specific to one of the two donors. Longitudinal TCRalpha and TCRbeta repertoire sequencing tracked T-cell clones expanding and contracting after mild COVID-19 in two donors. Two young, previously healthy adult volunteers, one female and one male, were included in the cohort. What the research found in general, with its limitations: Contracting CD4+ clones turned up mainly in the CM and EM memory subsets, whereas EMRA was where CD8+ clones were enriched. Balanced CD4/CD8 phenotypes were observed for clones contracting from day 15 to 85, whereas a bias towards CD4+ was observed for a second wave of clones expanding from day 15 to 37. The detection of some responding clones in pre-infection memory suggests that pre-existing cross-reactive memory T cells joined the SARS-CoV-2 response. Whether the second-wave clones peaking on day 37 were SARS-CoV-2 specific was not confirmed. The study covered only a couple of mild cases, and larger cohorts including severe cases with pre-infection samples were considered necessary.

PBMCs were isolated by Ficoll-Paque density gradient centrifugation. The sample was run on an Illumina NovaSeq 6000. cDNA libraries for TCRalpha and TCRbeta were prepared by 5'RACE using constant-segment primers, with sample barcodes and unique molecular identifiers added. RNA was extracted from every sample with Trizol reagent. Library amplification was performed in two PCR steps, and a second sample barcode and Illumina TruSeq adapters were introduced in the second step. Sequencing of the libraries was done on an Illumina NovaSeq, producing 2 x 150 bp paired-end reads. On the authors' methods: Reads were demultiplexed and collapsed into UMI-guided consensus sequences with migec v1.2.7. With mixcr v2.1.11, UMI consensuses were aligned to TRA and TRB V and J templates and assembled into clonotypes. A clonotype was counted as expanded or contracted only if both edgeR and NoisET called the change significant, with noise models trained on biological replicates. For edgeR calls, a false discovery rate-adjusted p below 0.01 and a log2 fold-change threshold of 1 were applied. PCA with hierarchical clustering of max-normalized trajectories of the 1000 most abundant clonotypes was used as exploratory dynamics analysis. Separately sequenced CD4+ and CD8+ repertoires were used to assign the CD4 or CD8 phenotype of responding clones. Using fastp trimming at Q25 and MiXCR clonotype assembly, TCRdb reanalyzed the public sequencing data and kept in-frame beta chains. Records with the same CDR3 protein are collapsed into one entry carrying the most frequent genes and DNA. These V and J calls are TCRdb output, not the study's own analysis. The sample table lists 150,000 to 200,000 distinct CDR3 sequences, 10% to 15% of them with a count of one. More than 3% of the sample is held by the ten biggest clonotypes.

The sequence came from a young man who had mild COVID-19 (a few samples of this study predate the infection). The sample titles of this study are shuffled in the database, so cell type and time point are left out; the donor was told from shared clones. The specimen was PBMCs or a T cell subset sorted from them (not recorded which).

Here is the DNA: TGCGCCAGCGGCCCAGCGGGGGGAGTAACAGATACGCAGTATTTT. Its coded protein is CASGPAGGVTDTQYF. Here the chain combines TRBV5-1 and TRBJ2-3, and TRBD2 aligns with 9 junction nucleotides. According to the germline V gene, CDR1 reads SGHRS and CDR2 reads YFSETQ. From its cysteine to its phenylalanine, the CDR3 spans 15 amino acids. Only the CDR3 DNA is retained, 45 bases long and in frame from the first base. After removal of 7 bases from V and 3 bases from J, the junction retains 9 bases not matched to a gene.